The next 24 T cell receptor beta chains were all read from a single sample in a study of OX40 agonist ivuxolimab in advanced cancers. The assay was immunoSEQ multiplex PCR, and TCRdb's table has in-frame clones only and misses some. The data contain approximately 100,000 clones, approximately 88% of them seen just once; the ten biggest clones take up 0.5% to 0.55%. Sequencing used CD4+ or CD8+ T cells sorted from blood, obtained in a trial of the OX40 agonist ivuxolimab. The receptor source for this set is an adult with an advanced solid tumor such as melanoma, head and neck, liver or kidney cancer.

In DNA, the CDR3 is TGTGCCAGCAGCGTAAACCCCTCCATATACGAGCAGTACTTC. This sequence encodes CASSVNPSIYEQYF. V gene TRBV9 combines with J gene TRBJ2-7; D is unresolved. This CDR3 is built from 14 residues. V was cut by 1 base and J by 4 bases, with 12 bases left in between. Per germline, CDR1 SGDLS and CDR2 YYNGEE.

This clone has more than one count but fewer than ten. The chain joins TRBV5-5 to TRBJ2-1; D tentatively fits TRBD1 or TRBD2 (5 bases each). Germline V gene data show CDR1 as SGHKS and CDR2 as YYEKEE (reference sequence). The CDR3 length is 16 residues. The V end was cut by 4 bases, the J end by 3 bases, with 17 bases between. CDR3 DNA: TGTGCCAGCAGCCGAGCGTGGGGGAACGACTACAATGAGCAGTTCTTC. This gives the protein CASSRAWGNDYNEQFF.

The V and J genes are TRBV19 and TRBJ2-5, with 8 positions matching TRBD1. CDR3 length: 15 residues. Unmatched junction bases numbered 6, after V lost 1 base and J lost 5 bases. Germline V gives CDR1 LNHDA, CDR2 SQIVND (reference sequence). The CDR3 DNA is TGTGCCAGTAGTATAGTACCAGGGGGCAGCGAGACCCAGTACTTC. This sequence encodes CASSIVPGGSETQYF.

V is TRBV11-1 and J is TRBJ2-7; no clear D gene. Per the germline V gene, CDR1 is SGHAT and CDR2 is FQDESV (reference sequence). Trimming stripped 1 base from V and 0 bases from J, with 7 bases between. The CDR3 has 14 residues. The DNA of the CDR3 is TGTGCCAGCAGCTTAGGACTCAGCTCCTACGAGCAGTACTTC. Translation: CASSLGLSSYEQYF.

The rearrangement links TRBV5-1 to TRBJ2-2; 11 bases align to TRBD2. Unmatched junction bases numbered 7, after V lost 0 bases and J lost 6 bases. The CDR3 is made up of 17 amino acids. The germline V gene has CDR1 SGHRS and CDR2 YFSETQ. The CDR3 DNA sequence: TGCGCCAGCAGCTTGGGCGGCCTAGCGGGGGGTCCCGGGGAGCTGTTTTTT. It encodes CASSLGGLAGGPGELFF.

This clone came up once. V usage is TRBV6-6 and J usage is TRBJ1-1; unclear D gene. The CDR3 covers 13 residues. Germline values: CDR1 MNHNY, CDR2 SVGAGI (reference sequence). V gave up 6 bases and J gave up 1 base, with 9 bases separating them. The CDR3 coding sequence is TGTGCCAGCAGCCTCCCGGAGAACACTGAAGCTTTCTTT. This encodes CASSLPENTEAFF.

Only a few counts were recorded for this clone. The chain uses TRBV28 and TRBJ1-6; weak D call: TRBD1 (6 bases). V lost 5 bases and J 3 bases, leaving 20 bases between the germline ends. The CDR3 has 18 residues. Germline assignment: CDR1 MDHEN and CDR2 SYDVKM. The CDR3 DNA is TGTGCCAGCAGTATAGAAAAGAGGACAGTCGGCTATAATTCACCCCTCCACTTT. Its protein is CASSIEKRTVGYNSPLHF.

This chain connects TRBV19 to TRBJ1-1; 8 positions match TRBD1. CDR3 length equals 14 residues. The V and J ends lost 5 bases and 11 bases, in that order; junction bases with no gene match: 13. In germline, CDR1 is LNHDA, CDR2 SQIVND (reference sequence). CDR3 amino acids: CASSPSTGDRSAFF. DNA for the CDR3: TGTGCCAGTAGTCCCTCGACAGGGGACCGTTCCGCTTTCTTT.

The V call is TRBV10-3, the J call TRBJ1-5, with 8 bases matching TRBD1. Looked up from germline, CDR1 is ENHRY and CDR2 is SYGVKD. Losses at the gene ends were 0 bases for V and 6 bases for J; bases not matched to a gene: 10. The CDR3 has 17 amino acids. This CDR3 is CAISESRVSGGGQPQHF. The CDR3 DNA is TGTGCCATCAGTGAGTCGAGGGTGTCAGGGGGCGGTCAGCCCCAGCATTTT.

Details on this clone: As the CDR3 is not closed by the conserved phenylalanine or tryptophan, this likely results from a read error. The DNA for the CDR3 is TGTGCCAGCAGTTTCAGGGGGCGTAATTCACCCCTCCACCTT. Protein: CASSFRGRNSPLHL. The V call is TRBV6-5, the J call TRBJ1-6; 8 nucleotides line up with TRBD1. The CDR3 totals 14 residues. V shed 4 bases and J 6 bases; nucleotides not matched to a gene: 2. The V gene's germline CDR1 is MNHEY and CDR2 SVGAGI.

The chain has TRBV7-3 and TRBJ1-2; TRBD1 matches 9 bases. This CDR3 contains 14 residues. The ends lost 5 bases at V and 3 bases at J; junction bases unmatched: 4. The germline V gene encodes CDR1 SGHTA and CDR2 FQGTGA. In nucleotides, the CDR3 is TGTGCCAGCAGCCAGGGACAGGGTGACTATGGCTACACCTTC. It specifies CASSQGQGDYGYTF.

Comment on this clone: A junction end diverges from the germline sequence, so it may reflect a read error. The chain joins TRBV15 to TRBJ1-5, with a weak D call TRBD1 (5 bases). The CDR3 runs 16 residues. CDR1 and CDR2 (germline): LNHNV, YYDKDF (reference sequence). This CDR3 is CATSRDAGPKNLPQHF. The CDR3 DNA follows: TGTGCCACCAGCAGAGATGCGGGACCGAAAAATCTGCCCCAGCATTTT.

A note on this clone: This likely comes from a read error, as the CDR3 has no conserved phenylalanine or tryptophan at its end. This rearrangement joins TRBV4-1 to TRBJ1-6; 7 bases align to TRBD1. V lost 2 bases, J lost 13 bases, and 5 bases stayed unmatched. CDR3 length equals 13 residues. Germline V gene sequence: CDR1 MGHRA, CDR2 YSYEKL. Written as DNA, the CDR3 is TGCGCCAGCAGCCAAAGCAGGGGGACGCCCCTCCACCTT. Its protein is CASSQSRGTPLHL.

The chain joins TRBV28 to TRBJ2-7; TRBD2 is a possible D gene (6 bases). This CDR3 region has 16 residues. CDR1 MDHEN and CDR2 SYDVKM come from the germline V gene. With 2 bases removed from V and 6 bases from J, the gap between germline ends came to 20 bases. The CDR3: CASSLGRTGTFSEQYF. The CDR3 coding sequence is TGTGCCAGCAGTTTAGGAAGAACCGGGACTTTCTCCGAGCAGTACTTC.

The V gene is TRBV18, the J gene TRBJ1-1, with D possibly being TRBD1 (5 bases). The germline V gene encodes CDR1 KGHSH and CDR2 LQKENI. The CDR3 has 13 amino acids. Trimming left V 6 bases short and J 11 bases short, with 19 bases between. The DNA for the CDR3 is TGTGCCAGCTCCCCCGGGGCGGAGGGTGACGCTTTCTTT. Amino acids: CASSPGAEGDAFF.

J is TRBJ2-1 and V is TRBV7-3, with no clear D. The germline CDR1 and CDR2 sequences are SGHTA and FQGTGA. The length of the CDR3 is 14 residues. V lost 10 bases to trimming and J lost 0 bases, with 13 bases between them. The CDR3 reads CATARSGSYNEQFF. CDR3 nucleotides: TGTGCCACCGCGAGATCAGGCTCCTACAATGAGCAGTTCTTC.

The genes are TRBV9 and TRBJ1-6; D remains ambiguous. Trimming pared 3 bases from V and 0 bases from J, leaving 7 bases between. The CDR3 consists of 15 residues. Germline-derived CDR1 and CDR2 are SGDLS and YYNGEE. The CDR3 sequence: CASSALSSYNSPLHF. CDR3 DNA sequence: TGTGCCAGCAGCGCCTTGAGCTCCTATAATTCACCCCTCCACTTT.

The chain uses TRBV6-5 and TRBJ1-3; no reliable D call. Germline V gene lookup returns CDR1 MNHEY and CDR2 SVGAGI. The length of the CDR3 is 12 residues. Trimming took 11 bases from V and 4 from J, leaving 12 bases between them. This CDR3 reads CAFGDTGNTIYF. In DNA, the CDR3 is TGTGCCTTTGGAGATACGGGAAACACCATATATTTT.

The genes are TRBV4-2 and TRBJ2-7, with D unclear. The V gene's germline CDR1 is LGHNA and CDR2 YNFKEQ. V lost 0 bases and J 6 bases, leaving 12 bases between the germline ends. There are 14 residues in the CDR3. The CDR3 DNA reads TGTGCCAGCAGCCAAGATCGGGCTAGTCGCGAGCAGTACTTC. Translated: CASSQDRASREQYF.

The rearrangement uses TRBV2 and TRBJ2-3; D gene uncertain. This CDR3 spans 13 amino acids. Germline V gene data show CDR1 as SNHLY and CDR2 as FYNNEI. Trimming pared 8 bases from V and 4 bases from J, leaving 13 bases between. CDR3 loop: CASGADQSDTQYF. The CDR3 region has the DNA TGTGCCAGCGGTGCGGATCAGTCAGATACGCAGTATTTT.

CDR3 coding DNA: TGTGCCAGCAGCTCCTCTAATGAGCAGTTCTTC. It is translated as CASSSSNEQFF. This chain connects TRBV7-9 to TRBJ2-1; D gene unclear. V was clipped by 4 bases and J by 7 bases, with 5 bases between them. The CDR3 contains 11 residues. Germline V gene data show CDR1 as SEHNR and CDR2 as FQNEAQ (reference sequence). Full variable domain (missing parts from reference TRBV7-9 and TRBJ2-1): DTGVSQNPRHKITKRGQNVTFRCDPISEHNRLYWYRQTLGQGPEFLTYFQNEAQLEKSRLLSDRFSAERPKGSFSTLEIQRTEQGDSAMYLCASSSSNEQFFGPGTRLTVL.

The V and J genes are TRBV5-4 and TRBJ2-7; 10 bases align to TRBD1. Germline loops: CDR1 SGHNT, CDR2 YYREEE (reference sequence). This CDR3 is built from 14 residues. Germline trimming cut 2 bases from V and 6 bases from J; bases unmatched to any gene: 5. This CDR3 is CASSFRQGAPEQYF. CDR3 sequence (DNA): TGTGCCAGCAGCTTCAGACAGGGGGCGCCCGAGCAGTACTTC. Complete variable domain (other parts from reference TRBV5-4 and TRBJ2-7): ETGVTQSPTHLIKTRGQQVTLRCSSQSGHNTVSWYQQALGQGPQFIFQYYREEENGRGNFPPRFSGLQFPNYSSELNVNALELDDSALYLCASSFRQGAPEQYFGPGTRLTVT.

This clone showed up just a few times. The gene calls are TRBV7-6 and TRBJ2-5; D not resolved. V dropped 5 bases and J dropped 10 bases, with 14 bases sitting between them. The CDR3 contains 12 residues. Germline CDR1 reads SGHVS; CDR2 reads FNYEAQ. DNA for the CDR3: TGTGCCAGCAGCCCCACGTTCCAAGACCAGTACTTC. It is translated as CASSPTFQDQYF.

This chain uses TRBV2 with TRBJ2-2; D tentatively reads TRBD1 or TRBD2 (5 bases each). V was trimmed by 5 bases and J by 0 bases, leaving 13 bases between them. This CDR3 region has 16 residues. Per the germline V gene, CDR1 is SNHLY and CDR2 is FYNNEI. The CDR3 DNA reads TGTGCCAGCAGTCCCACGGGGACGACGAACACCGGGGAGCTGTTTTTT. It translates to CASSPTGTTNTGELFF. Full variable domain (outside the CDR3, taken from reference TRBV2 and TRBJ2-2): EPEVTQTPSHQVTQMGQEVILRCVPISNHLYFYWYRQILGQKVEFLVSFYNNEISEKSEIFDDQFSVERPDGSNFTLKIRSTKLEDSAMYFCASSPTGTTNTGELFFGEGSRLTVL.